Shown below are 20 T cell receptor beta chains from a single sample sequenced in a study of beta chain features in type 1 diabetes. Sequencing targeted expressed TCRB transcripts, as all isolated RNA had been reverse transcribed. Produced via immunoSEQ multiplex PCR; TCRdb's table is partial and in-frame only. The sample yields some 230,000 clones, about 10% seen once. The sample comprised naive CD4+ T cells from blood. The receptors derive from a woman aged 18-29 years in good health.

Here the CDR3 DNA reads TGTGCCACCAGCAGAGATCGGGTAGCAGGGTCCTACGAGCAGTACTTC. The encoded protein is CATSRDRVAGSYEQYF. The chain links TRBV15 to TRBJ2-7; a possible D gene is TRBD1 (5 bases). V lost 0 bases and J 1 base, leaving 13 bases between the germline ends. Looked up from germline, CDR1 is LNHNV and CDR2 is YYDKDF (reference sequence). The CDR3 has 16 amino acids. The full variable domain, completed using reference TRBV15 and TRBJ2-7, is DAMVIQNPRYQVTQFGKPVTLSCSQTLNHNVMYWYQQKSSQAPKLLFHYYDKDFNNEADTPDNFQSRRPNTSFCFLDIRSPGLGDTAMYLCATSRDRVAGSYEQYFGPGTRLTVT.

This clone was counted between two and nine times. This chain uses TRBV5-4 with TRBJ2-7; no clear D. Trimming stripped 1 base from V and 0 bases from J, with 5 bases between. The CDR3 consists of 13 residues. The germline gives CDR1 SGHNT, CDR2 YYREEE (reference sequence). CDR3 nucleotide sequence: TGTGCCAGCAGCTTGATAGACTCCTACGAGCAGTACTTC. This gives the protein CASSLIDSYEQYF.

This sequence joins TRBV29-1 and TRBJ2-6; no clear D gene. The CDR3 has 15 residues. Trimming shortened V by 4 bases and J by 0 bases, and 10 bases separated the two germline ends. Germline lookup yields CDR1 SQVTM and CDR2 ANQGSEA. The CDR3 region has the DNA TGCAGCGTTGTTGGCATCAGCTCTGGGGCCAACGTCCTGACTTTC. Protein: CSVVGISSGANVLTF.

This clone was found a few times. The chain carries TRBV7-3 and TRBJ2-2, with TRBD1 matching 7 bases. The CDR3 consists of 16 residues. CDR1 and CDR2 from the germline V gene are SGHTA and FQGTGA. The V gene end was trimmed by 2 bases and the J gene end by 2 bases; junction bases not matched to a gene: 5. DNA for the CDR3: TGTGCCAGCAGCTTACGAGGGGGCGGTAACACCGGGGAGCTGTTTTTT. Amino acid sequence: CASSLRGGGNTGELFF. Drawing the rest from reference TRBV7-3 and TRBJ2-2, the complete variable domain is GAGVSQTPSNKVTEKGKYVELRCDPISGHTALYWYRQSLGQGPEFLIYFQGTGAADDSGLPNDRFFAVRPEGSVSTLKIQRTERGDSAVYLCASSLRGGGNTGELFFGEGSRLTVL.

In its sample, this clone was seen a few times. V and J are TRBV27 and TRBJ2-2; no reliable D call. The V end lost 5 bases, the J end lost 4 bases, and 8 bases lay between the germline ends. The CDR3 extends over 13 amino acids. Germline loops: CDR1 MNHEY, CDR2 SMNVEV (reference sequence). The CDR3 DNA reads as TGTGCCAGCAGTCGAGTCTCCACCGGGGAGCTGTTTTTT. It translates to CASSRVSTGELFF.

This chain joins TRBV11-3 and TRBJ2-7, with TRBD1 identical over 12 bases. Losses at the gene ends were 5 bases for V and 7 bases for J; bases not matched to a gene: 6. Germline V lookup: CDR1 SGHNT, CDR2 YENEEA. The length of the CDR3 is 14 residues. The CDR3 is CASSKGQGAWEQYF. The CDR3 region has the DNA TGTGCCAGCAGCAAGGGACAGGGGGCGTGGGAGCAGTACTTC. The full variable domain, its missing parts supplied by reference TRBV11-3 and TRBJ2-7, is EAGVVQSPRYKIIEKKQPVAFWCNPISGHNTLYWYLQNLGQGPELLIRYENEEAVDDSQLPKDRFSAERLKGVDSTLKIQPAELGDSAVYLCASSKGQGAWEQYFGPGTRLTVT.

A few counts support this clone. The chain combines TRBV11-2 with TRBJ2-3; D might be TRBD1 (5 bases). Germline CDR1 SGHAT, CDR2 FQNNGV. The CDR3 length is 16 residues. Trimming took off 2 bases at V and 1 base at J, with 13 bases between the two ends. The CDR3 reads CASSLSRQGGTDTQYF. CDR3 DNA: TGTGCCAGCAGCTTAAGTCGGCAGGGCGGCACAGATACGCAGTATTTT.

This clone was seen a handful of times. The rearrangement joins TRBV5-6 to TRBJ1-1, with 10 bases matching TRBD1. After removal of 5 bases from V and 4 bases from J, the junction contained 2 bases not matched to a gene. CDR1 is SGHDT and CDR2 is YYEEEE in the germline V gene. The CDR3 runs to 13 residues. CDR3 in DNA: TGTGCCAGCAGAGGGACAGGGGTCACTGAAGCTTTCTTT. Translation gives CASRGTGVTEAFF.

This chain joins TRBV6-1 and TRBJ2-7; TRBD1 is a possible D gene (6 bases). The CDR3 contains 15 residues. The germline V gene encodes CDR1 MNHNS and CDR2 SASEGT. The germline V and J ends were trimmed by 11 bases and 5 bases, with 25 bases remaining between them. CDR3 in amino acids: CAGRQGGQGMHEQYF. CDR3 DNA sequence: TGTGCCGGACGACAAGGCGGGCAGGGGATGCACGAGCAGTACTTC.

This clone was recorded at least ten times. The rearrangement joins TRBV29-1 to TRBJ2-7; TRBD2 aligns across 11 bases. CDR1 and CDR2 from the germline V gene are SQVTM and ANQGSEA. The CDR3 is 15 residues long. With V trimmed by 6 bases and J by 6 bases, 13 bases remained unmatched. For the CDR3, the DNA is TGCAGCGTAGGATCCCGTAGCGGGAGGGCCGCCGAGCAGTACTTC. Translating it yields CSVGSRSGRAAEQYF.

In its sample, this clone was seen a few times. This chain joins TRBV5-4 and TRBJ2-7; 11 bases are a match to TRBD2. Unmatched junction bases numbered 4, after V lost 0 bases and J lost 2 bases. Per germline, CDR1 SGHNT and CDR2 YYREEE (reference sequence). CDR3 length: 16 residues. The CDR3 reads CASSLELAGAPYEQYF. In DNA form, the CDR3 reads TGTGCCAGCAGCTTGGAACTAGCGGGAGCCCCCTACGAGCAGTACTTC. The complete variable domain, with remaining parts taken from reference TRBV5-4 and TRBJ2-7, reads ETGVTQSPTHLIKTRGQQVTLRCSSQSGHNTVSWYQQALGQGPQFIFQYYREEENGRGNFPPRFSGLQFPNYSSELNVNALELDDSALYLCASSLELAGAPYEQYFGPGTRLTVT.

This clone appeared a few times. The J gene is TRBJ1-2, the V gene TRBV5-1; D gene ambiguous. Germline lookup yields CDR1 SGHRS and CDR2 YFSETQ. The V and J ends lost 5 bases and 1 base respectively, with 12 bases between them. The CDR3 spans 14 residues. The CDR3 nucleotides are TGCGCCAGCAGTCAGGAACAGTATAACTATGGCTACACCTTC. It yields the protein CASSQEQYNYGYTF.

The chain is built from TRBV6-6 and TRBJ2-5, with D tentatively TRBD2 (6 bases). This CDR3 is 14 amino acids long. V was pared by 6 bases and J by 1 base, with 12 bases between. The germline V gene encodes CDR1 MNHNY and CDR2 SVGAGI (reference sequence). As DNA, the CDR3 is TGTGCCAGCAGCAACCGGGGAGGCCAAGAGACCCAGTACTTC. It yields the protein CASSNRGGQETQYF.

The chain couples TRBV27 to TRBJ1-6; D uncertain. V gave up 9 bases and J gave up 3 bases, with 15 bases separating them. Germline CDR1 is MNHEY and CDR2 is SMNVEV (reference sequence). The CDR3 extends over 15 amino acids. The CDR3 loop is CASRTLLDYNSPLHF. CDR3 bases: TGTGCCAGTAGAACCCTGCTTGACTATAATTCACCCCTCCACTTT.

CDR3 DNA: TGTGCCAGCAGCTTGGACCCCGGTCCCTATGGCTACACCTTC. It specifies CASSLDPGPYGYTF. This chain joins TRBV5-4 and TRBJ1-2, with no clear D. Germline V gene sequence: CDR1 SGHNT, CDR2 YYREEE (reference sequence). There are 14 residues in the CDR3. Trimming pared 0 bases from V and 4 bases from J, leaving 10 bases between.

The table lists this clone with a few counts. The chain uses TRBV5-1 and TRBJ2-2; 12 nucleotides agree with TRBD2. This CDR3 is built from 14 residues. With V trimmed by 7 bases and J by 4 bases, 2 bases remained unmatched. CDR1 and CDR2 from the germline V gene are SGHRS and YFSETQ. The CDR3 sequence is CASPGLAGTGELFF. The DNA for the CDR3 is TGCGCCAGCCCGGGACTAGCGGGCACCGGGGAGCTGTTTTTT.

The DNA for the CDR3 is TGTGCCAGCAGCCCGGGACTAGCGGGAGCAGGGAATGAGCAGTTCTTC. It translates to CASSPGLAGAGNEQFF. The genes are TRBV13 and TRBJ2-1; TRBD2 matches 14 bases. V was pared by 5 bases and J by 7 bases, with 7 bases of the junction left unmatched. Looked up from germline, CDR1 is PRHDT and CDR2 is FYEKMQ (reference sequence). This CDR3 spans 16 amino acids.

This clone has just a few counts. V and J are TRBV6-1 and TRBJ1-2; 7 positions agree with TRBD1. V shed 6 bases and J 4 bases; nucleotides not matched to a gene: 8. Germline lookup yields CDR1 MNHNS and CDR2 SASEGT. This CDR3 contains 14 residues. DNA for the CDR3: TGTGCCAGCAGCCTCAGGGGGTCGAGCTATGGCTACACCTTC. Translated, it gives CASSLRGSSYGYTF.

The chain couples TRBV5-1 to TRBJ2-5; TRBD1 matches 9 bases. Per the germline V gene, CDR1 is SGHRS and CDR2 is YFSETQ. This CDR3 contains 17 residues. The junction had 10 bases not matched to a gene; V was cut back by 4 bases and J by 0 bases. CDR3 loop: CASSRTTGGTYQETQYF. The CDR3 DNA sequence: TGCGCCAGCAGCAGAACGACAGGGGGAACATACCAAGAGACCCAGTACTTC.

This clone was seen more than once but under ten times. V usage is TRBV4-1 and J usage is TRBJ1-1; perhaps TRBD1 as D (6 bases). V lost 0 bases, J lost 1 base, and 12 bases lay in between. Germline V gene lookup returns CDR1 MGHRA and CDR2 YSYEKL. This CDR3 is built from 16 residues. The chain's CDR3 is CASSQDRAGANTEAFF. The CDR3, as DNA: TGCGCCAGCAGCCAAGACCGTGCAGGGGCGAACACTGAAGCTTTCTTT.